Below, 6 T cell receptor beta chains from the same sample are listed, as sequenced in a study of T cells in Graves' hyperthyroidism and ophthalmopathy. The CDR3 regions of TCR beta were amplified from RNA transcripts. HTBI primers drove first-round RT-PCR of the TCR CDR3. A single record per CDR3 protein comes from TCRdb applying MiXCR to the multiplex PCR reads. Here the sample spans 600,000 to 750,000 distinct CDR3 sequences, 17% being singletons. Sample: blood. These TCRs come from a man aged 45-65 years with Graves' hyperthyroidism.

This clonotype was counted many times. This rearrangement joins TRBV6-1 to TRBJ2-5; D is unclear. Germline CDR1 is MNHNS and CDR2 is SASEGT. The CDR3 loop spans 17 amino acids. Between the trimmed V and J ends, which lost 6 bases and 3 bases, there was a span of 23 bases. The CDR3 DNA reads as TGTGCCAGCAGATCCTATTCGGTGAGGAAATACAAAGAGACCCAGTACTTC. As protein: CASRSYSVRKYKETQYF.

The sample holds many counts of this clonotype. The rearrangement uses TRBV7-2 and TRBJ2-1, with TRBD2 matching 13 bases. CDR3 size: 15 residues. The J segment lost 9 bases and the V segment lost 5 bases, leaving 7 bases of the junction unmatched. Germline-derived CDR1 and CDR2 are SGHTA and FQGNSA. The CDR3 here is CASSETSGRAGEQFF. CDR3 coding DNA: TGTGCCAGCAGCGAAACTAGCGGGAGGGCCGGTGAGCAGTTCTTC.

This clonotype came up once. A read error may explain this, as a much larger clone is one base away. This chain connects TRBV7-2 to TRBJ2-7, with D tentatively TRBD1 (5 bases). CDR3 length equals 14 residues. Germline CDR1 SGHTA, CDR2 FQGNSA. The CDR3 nucleotides are TGTTCCAGCAGACCCAGGGTTAGCTCCTACGAGCAGTACTTC. It is translated as CSSRPRVSSYEQYF.

This clonotype was seen ten or more times. The chain is built from TRBV2 and TRBJ2-7, with D perhaps TRBD2 (5 bases). V lost 4 bases to trimming and J lost 3 bases, with 10 bases between them. Germline assignment: CDR1 SNHLY and CDR2 FYNNEI. The CDR3 has 13 residues. CDR3 amino acids: CASSVEGVYEQYF. The CDR3 nucleotides are TGTGCCAGCAGTGTAGAGGGAGTCTACGAGCAGTACTTC.

This chain uses TRBV9 with TRBJ1-2, with 9 bases lining up with TRBD1. CDR1 is SGDLS and CDR2 is YYNGEE in the germline V gene. This CDR3 is 13 amino acids long. Losses at the gene ends were 5 bases for V and 7 bases for J; bases not matched to a gene: 6. The CDR3, as DNA: TGTGCCAGCAGTGGAACAGGGGGCAGTGGCTACACCTTC. Its translation is CASSGTGGSGYTF.

This clonotype was detected a few times. V gene TRBV6-1 combines with J gene TRBJ1-3; 10 nucleotides line up with TRBD1. CDR3 length equals 16 residues. Trimming cost V 4 bases and J 5 bases; bases outside gene matches: 8. Germline values: CDR1 MNHNS, CDR2 SASEGT. The CDR3 DNA reads as TGTGCCAGCAGTGCCGGGACAGGGGATGATCGAAACACCATATATTTT. Its protein is CASSAGTGDDRNTIYF.